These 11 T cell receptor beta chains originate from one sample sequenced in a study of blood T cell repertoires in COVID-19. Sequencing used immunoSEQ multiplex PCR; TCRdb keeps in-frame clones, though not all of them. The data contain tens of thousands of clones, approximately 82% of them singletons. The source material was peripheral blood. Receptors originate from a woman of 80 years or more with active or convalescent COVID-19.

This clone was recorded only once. The CDR3 loop is CASSHGLNNEQFF. DNA of the CDR3: TGTGCCAGCAGCCATGGACTTAACAATGAGCAGTTCTTC. This chain links TRBV5-6 with TRBJ2-1; tentatively, D is TRBD2 (5 bases). Germline CDR1 and CDR2: SGHDT and YYEEEE. V was trimmed by 4 bases and J by 5 bases, leaving 10 bases between them. The CDR3 runs 13 residues. Filled out from reference TRBV5-6 and TRBJ2-1, the complete variable domain reads DAGVTQSPTHLIKTRGQQVTLRCSPKSGHDTVSWYQQALGQGPQFIFQYYEEEERQRGNFPDRFSGHQFPNYSSELNVNALLLGDSALYLCASSHGLNNEQFFGPGTRLTVL.

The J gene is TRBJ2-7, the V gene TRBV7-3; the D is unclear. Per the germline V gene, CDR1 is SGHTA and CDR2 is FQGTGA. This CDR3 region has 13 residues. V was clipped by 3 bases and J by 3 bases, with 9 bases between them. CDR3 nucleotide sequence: TGTGCCAGCAGCTTCAGGCCGAGCTACGAGCAGTACTTC. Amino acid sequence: CASSFRPSYEQYF. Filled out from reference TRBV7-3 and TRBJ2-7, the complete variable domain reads GAGVSQTPSNKVTEKGKYVELRCDPISGHTALYWYRQSLGQGPEFLIYFQGTGAADDSGLPNDRFFAVRPEGSVSTLKIQRTERGDSAVYLCASSFRPSYEQYFGPGTRLTVT.

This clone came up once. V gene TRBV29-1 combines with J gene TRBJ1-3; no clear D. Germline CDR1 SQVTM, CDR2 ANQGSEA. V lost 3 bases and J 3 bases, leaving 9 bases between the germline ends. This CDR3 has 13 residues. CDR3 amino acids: CSVDGGIGNTIYF. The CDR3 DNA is TGCAGCGTTGACGGAGGAATTGGAAACACCATATATTTT.

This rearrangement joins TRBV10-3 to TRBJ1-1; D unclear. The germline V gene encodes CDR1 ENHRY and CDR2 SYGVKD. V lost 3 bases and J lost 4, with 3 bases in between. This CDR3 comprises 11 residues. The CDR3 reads CAISDGTEAFF. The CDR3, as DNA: TGTGCCATCAGTGACGGCACTGAAGCTTTCTTT.

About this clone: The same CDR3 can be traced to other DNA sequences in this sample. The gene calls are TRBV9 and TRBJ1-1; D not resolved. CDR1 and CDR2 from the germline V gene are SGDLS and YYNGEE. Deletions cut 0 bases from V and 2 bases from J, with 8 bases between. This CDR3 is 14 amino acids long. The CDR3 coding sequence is TGTGCCAGCAGCGTAGATCTCTTAAACACTGAAGCTTTCTTT. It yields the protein CASSVDLLNTEAFF.

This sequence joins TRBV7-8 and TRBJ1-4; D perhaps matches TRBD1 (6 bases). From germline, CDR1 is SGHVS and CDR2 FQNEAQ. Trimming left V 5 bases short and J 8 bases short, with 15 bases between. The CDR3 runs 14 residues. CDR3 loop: CASSVTPRGEKLFF. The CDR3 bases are TGTGCCAGCAGCGTAACCCCCAGGGGAGAAAAACTGTTTTTT.

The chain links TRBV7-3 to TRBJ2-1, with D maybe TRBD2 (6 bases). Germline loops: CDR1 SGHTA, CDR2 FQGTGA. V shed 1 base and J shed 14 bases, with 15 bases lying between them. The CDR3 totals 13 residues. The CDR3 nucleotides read TGTGCCAGCAGCTTAAATGAGGAGGGAGCGAAGTTCTTC. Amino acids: CASSLNEEGAKFF.

DNA for the CDR3: TGTGCCAGCAGCGTGGGACTAGCGGGAGGGTGGGATACGCAGTATTTT. Residues: CASSVGLAGGWDTQYF. The J gene is TRBJ2-3, the V gene TRBV9; 16 bases fit TRBD2. Germline V gene data show CDR1 as SGDLS and CDR2 as YYNGEE. The CDR3 runs to 16 residues. Germline trimming cut 2 bases from V and 6 bases from J; bases unmatched to any gene: 3. The whole variable domain, remainder taken from reference TRBV9 and TRBJ2-3, is DSGVTQTPKHLITATGQRVTLRCSPRSGDLSVYWYQQSLDQGLQFLIQYYNGEERAKGNILERFSAQQFPDLHSELNLSSLELGDSALYFCASSVGLAGGWDTQYFGPGTRLTVL.

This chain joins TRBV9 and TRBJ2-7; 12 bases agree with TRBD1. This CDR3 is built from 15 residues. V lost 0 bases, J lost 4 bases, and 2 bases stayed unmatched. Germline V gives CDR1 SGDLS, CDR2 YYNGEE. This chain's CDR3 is CASSVEGQGAYEQYF. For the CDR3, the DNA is TGTGCCAGCAGCGTAGAGGGACAGGGGGCGTACGAGCAGTACTTC.

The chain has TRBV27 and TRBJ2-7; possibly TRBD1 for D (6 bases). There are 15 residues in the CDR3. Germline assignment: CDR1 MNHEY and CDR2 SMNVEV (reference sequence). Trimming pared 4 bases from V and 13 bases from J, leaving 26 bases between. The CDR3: CASSSYPQGQQGAYF. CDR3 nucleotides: TGTGCCAGCAGTTCCTACCCGCAGGGCCAACAGGGAGCTTACTTC.

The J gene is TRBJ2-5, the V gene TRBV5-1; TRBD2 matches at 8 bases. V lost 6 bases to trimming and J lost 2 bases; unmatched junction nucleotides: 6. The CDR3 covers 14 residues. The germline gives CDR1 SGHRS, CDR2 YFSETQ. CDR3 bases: TGCGCCAGCAACGCGGGGGGAAATCAAGAGACCCAGTACTTC. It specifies CASNAGGNQETQYF.